This T cell receptor (beta chain) was observed in a study of T cell responses to AZD1222 COVID-19 vaccine. Study observations and caveats: Clonal diversity was possibly underestimated, and the donors were mostly white British, with more females. There were vaccine-associated CD4 TCRs across spike, dominant at 160-218 and 743-854.

Some clones are missing from TCRdb's copy, which holds only in-frame ones; the method was immunoSEQ multiplex PCR. The sample lists fewer than 180,000 clones, roughly 94% occurring once. As concerns this clone: Its antigen is unidentified.

From germline, CDR1 is LNHDA and CDR2 SQIVND (reference sequence). The J segment lost 4 bases and the V segment lost 8 bases, leaving 10 bases of the junction unmatched. CDR3 length: 15 amino acids. Material: peripheral blood, obtained on day 0 of AZD1222 vaccination. The TCR was taken from an adult in good health. The chain carries TRBV19 and TRBJ1-4, with 7 nucleotides matching TRBD1. DNA of the CDR3: TGTGCCAGTGGTCGCCCGGGACAGATTAATGAAAAACTGTTTTTT. Its translation is CASGRPGQINEKLFF.